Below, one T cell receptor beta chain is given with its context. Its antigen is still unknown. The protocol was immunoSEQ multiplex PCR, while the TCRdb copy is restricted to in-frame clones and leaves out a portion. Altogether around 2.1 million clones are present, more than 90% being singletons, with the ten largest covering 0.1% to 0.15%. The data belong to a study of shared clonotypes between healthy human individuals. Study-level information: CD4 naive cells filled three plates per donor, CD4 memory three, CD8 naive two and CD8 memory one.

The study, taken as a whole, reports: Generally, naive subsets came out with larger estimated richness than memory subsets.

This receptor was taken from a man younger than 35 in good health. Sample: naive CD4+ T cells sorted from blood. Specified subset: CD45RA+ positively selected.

The CDR3 loop is CAWGDRGKNTEAFF. In nucleotides, the CDR3 is TGTGCCTGGGGCGACAGGGGTAAGAACACTGAAGCTTTCTTT. The rearrangement uses TRBV30 and TRBJ1-1, with 8 bases fitting TRBD1. Losses at the gene ends were 5 bases for V and 1 base for J; bases not matched to a gene: 6. Per germline, CDR1 GTSNPN and CDR2 SVGIG (reference sequence). This CDR3 spans 14 amino acids.